These T cell receptor beta chains were read from a single sample in a study of T cell repertoires in cytomegalovirus infection. TCRdb independently ran MiXCR on the reads; one entry per CDR3 protein. The sample records under 600,000 distinct CDR3 sequences, 15% to 20% being singletons. The sample was CD8+ T cells from PBMCs. The receptors come from a human donor in good health (CMV status not recorded). Some clones in this sample may be carry-over from other donors' samples. The CDR3 runs from the conserved cysteine through the conserved F or W. A D gene is named only where the DNA matches it firmly. Clone sizes are given selectively: once, few, many, or a class where the clone is expanded.

>TRBV7-2|many|TRBJ2-1|TRBD1
CASSPGTGYYNEQFF
TGTGCCAGCAGCCCCGGGACAGGGTACTACAATGAGCAGTTCTTC
>TRBV5-1|NA|TRBJ2-7|NA
CASSGTDGQCF
TGCGCCAGCAGCGGTACCGACGGGCAGTGCTTC
>TRBV7-6|NA|TRBJ1-4|TRBD1
CASSLALGTGRNEKLFF
TGTGCCAGCAGCTTAGCGCTAGGGACAGGCAGGAATGAAAAACTGTTTTTT
>TRBV6-5|NA|TRBJ2-2|TRBD2
CASSSDSGTGELFF
TGTGCCAGCAGTTCGGATAGCGGGACGGGGGAGCTGTTTTTT
>TRBV4-2|few|TRBJ2-7|TRBD1
CASSQDLGTESFYEQYF
TGTGCCAGCAGCCAAGATTTAGGGACAGAAAGCTTCTACGAGCAGTACTTC
>TRBV5-4|NA|TRBJ1-1|TRBD1
CASSTGQGNWNTEAFF
TGTGCCAGCAGCACGGGACAGGGAAATTGGAACACTGAAGCTTTCTTT
>TRBV20-1|many|TRBJ2-4|TRBD2
CSAVPPSGGARLAKNIQYF
TGCAGTGCTGTCCCCCCTAGCGGGGGTGCGAGGCTAGCCAAAAACATTCAGTACTTC
>TRBV20-1|NA|TRBJ1-2|NA
CSAPRGLRGDGYTF
TGCAGTGCTCCCCGCGGGCTCCGAGGGGATGGCTACACCTTC
>TRBV27|NA|TRBJ2-5|NA
CASSLGGPEETQYF
TGTGCCAGCAGTTTAGGAGGCCCCGAGGAGACCCAGTACTTC
>TRBV28|many|TRBJ1-1|NA
CASTVGGANTEAFF
TGTGCCAGCACCGTCGGGGGTGCGAACACTGAAGCTTTCTTT
>TRBV23-1|NA|TRBJ2-3|TRBD2
CASRIPGISGKGTDTQYF
TGCGCCAGCAGGATTCCAGGGATTAGCGGGAAGGGCACAGATACGCAGTATTTT
>TRBV27|few|TRBJ2-7|TRBD1
CASSLLWRDRDRRYF
TGTGCCAGCAGTTTGTTGTGGCGGGACCGGGACAGGAGGTACTTC
>TRBV6-6|NA|TRBJ2-7|NA
CASSYSGRVGEQYF
TGTGCCAGCAGTTACTCTGGCAGGGTCGGCGAGCAGTACTTC
>TRBV2|NA|TRBJ1-5|TRBD1
CASSEDPATGGSQPQHF
TGTGCCAGCAGTGAAGACCCGGCAACAGGGGGCTCTCAGCCCCAGCATTTT
>TRBV7-9|many|TRBJ1-1|NA
CASSLLGAVNTEAFF
TGTGCCAGCAGCTTACTGGGGGCCGTGAACACTGAAGCTTTCTTT
>TRBV6-1|many|TRBJ2-3|NA
CASSEGTTSTDTQYF
TGTGCCAGCAGTGAAGGGACAACTAGCACAGATACGCAGTATTTT
>TRBV4-1|many|TRBJ1-2|TRBD1
CASSQLDRGGGYTF
TGCGCCAGCAGCCAGCTGGACAGGGGAGGCGGCTACACCTTC